A single sample is the source of the 16 T cell receptor beta chains below, sequenced in a study of long-term antiretroviral therapy in people with HIV. The assay, immunoSEQ v3.0, was run at survey level. Libraries were prepared by immunoSEQ multiplex PCR; TCRdb keeps only in-frame clonotypes and omits some of them. The data show 20,000 to 25,000 clones, 82% seen once. The sequencing here drew on unsorted PBMCs, taken 0.3 years after starting antiretroviral therapy. These receptors came from a man aged 45 to 65 with HIV.

The genes are TRBV9 and TRBJ2-5; 10 nucleotides align to TRBD1. CDR3 length: 18 amino acids. Trimming took 3 bases from V and 5 from J; bases not matched to a gene: 16. Germline values: CDR1 SGDLS, CDR2 YYNGEE. The CDR3 loop reads CASSANRLTGGFWETQYF. The CDR3 DNA reads as TGTGCCAGCAGCGCGAACCGATTGACAGGGGGCTTTTGGGAGACCCAGTACTTC.

This chain joins TRBV7-3 and TRBJ2-6, with a weak D call TRBD1 (5 bases). CDR3 length: 16 amino acids. Trimming removed 5 bases at V and 0 bases at J, with 11 bases between. CDR1 is SGHTA, CDR2 FQGTGA, per germline. The CDR3 coding sequence is TGTGCCAGCAGCCCAGGGCACAGCTCTGGGGCCAACGTCCTGACTTTC. Residues: CASSPGHSSGANVLTF.

This rearrangement joins TRBV30 to TRBJ2-7, with D perhaps TRBD2 (5 bases). Germline assignment: CDR1 GTSNPN and CDR2 SVGIG (reference sequence). This CDR3 is built from 16 residues. Trimming shortened V by 0 bases and J by 2 bases, and 17 bases separated the two germline ends. CDR3 nucleotides: TGTGCCTGGAGTGTGCTGAGCGGCGGTTTGGCCTACGAGCAGTACTTC. Its protein product is CAWSVLSGGLAYEQYF.

The J gene is TRBJ2-3, the V gene TRBV7-9; D remains unclear. CDR3 size: 11 residues. CDR1 SEHNR and CDR2 FQNEAQ come from the germline V gene (reference sequence). V lost 5 bases and J 5 bases, leaving 5 bases between the germline ends. The CDR3 is CASSLVDTQYF. DNA of the CDR3: TGTGCCAGCAGCCTTGTAGATACGCAGTATTTT.

This clone was counted a single time. V is TRBV7-2 and J is TRBJ2-5; weak D call: TRBD2 (6 bases). The CDR3 totals 14 residues. V was shortened by 5 bases and J by 5 bases, with 15 bases between the two germline ends. The germline V gene encodes CDR1 SGHTA and CDR2 FQGNSA. DNA for the CDR3: TGTGCCAGCAGCCCGCCGGGGGTTACCGAGACCCAGTACTTC. Translation gives CASSPPGVTETQYF.

The V and J genes are TRBV5-1 and TRBJ2-3; D is perhaps TRBD2 (6 bases). Trimming cost V 4 bases and J 0 bases, with 12 bases left between them. Germline V CDR1 and CDR2: SGHRS, YFSETQ. CDR3 length: 15 amino acids. The CDR3 loop reads CASSQLAYSTDTQYF. The DNA of the CDR3 is TGCGCCAGCAGCCAGCTAGCGTATAGCACAGATACGCAGTATTTT.

The rearrangement links TRBV7-8 to TRBJ1-1; D unresolved. CDR1 and CDR2 from the germline V gene are SGHVS and FQNEAQ. V lost 5 bases, J lost 6 bases, and 7 bases lay in between. The CDR3 extends over 11 amino acids. The DNA of the CDR3 is TGTGCCAGCAGCCTCCTCCCTGAAGCTTTCTTT. This translates into CASSLLPEAFF.

The chain couples TRBV6-5 to TRBJ2-5; D may match TRBD1 or TRBD2 (6 bases each). With 0 bases removed from V and 1 base from J, the gap between germline ends came to 9 bases. The CDR3 spans 15 residues. Germline CDR1 MNHEY, CDR2 SVGAGI. CDR3 residues: CASSYSGGRQETQYF. The CDR3 region has the DNA TGTGCCAGCAGTTACTCTGGGGGGCGCCAAGAGACCCAGTACTTC.

In this sample, this clone turned up a few times. This sequence joins TRBV19 and TRBJ1-5; D perhaps matches TRBD1 (5 bases). Trimming took off 4 bases at V and 0 bases at J, with 16 bases between the two ends. The CDR3 spans 17 residues. Germline loops: CDR1 LNHDA, CDR2 SQIVND (reference sequence). This CDR3 is CASSTGPLRGSNQPQHF. The CDR3 nucleotides are TGTGCCAGTAGTACGGGACCCCTACGGGGTAGCAATCAGCCCCAGCATTTT.

V is TRBV29-1 and J is TRBJ2-7, with 8 bases fitting TRBD1. Per germline, CDR1 SQVTM and CDR2 ANQGSEA. This CDR3 comprises 12 residues. Trimming took 6 bases from V and 3 from J; bases not matched to a gene: 4. The CDR3 sequence: CSVGTGSYEQYF. Written as DNA, the CDR3 is TGCAGCGTCGGGACAGGTAGCTACGAGCAGTACTTC.

The chain is built from TRBV4-3 and TRBJ1-1; D is uncertain. The germline V gene has CDR1 LGHNA and CDR2 YSLEER. This CDR3 is built from 16 residues. Trimming left V 4 bases short and J 0 bases short, with 15 bases between. The CDR3 sequence: CASSPGRLYMNTEAFF. Here the CDR3 DNA reads TGCGCCAGCAGCCCCGGGAGATTGTATATGAACACTGAAGCTTTCTTT.

The gene calls are TRBV28 and TRBJ1-1; possible D gene TRBD1, 5 bases. Germline V gene lookup returns CDR1 MDHEN and CDR2 SYDVKM. The V end was cut by 1 base, the J end by 1 base, with 10 bases between. The CDR3 has 15 residues. The CDR3 spells CASSLYGQKNTEAFF. The CDR3 DNA reads TGTGCCAGCAGTTTATATGGACAAAAGAACACTGAAGCTTTCTTT.

The V call is TRBV7-9, the J call TRBJ2-5; the D gene is possibly TRBD2 (7 bases). Germline V CDR1 and CDR2: SEHNR, FQNEAQ (reference sequence). CDR3 length equals 14 residues. Trimming pared 5 bases from V and 4 bases from J, leaving 14 bases between. The CDR3 bases are TGTGCCAGCAGCATCGGGGGGCAGGGAGAGACCCAGTACTTC. This encodes CASSIGGQGETQYF.

With respect to this clone: At the DNA level, this CDR3 is encoded by other sequences in the same sample as well. The CDR3 protein is CASSVRGSNQPQHF. The CDR3 region has the DNA TGTGCCAGCAGTGTGCGGGGTAGCAATCAGCCCCAGCATTTT. The rearrangement uses TRBV2 and TRBJ1-5; no clear D. V dropped 4 bases and J dropped 0 bases, with 7 bases sitting between them. CDR1 and CDR2 (germline): SNHLY, FYNNEI. CDR3 length equals 14 residues. Based on the CDR3 plus reference TRBV2 and TRBJ1-5, the full variable domain is EPEVTQTPSHQVTQMGQEVILRCVPISNHLYFYWYRQILGQKVEFLVSFYNNEISEKSEIFDDQFSVERPDGSNFTLKIRSTKLEDSAMYFCASSVRGSNQPQHFGDGTRLSIL.

This sequence joins TRBV19 and TRBJ1-2; D gene uncertain. The germline CDR1 and CDR2 sequences are LNHDA and SQIVND (reference sequence). This CDR3 has 14 residues. V lost 5 bases, J lost 6 bases, and 16 bases lay in between. The CDR3 reads CASSVNWGSDGYTF. The CDR3 nucleotides are TGTGCCAGTAGTGTCAATTGGGGTTCGGATGGCTACACCTTC.

This clone was recorded only once. The rearrangement links TRBV11-3 to TRBJ2-2; no clear D gene. CDR1 and CDR2 from the germline V gene are SGHNT and YENEEA. Trimming removed 5 bases from V and 5 bases from J, with 9 bases in between. There are 13 residues in the CDR3. The CDR3 region is CASSHRATGELFF. The DNA for the CDR3 is TGTGCCAGCAGCCACCGGGCTACCGGGGAGCTGTTTTTT.